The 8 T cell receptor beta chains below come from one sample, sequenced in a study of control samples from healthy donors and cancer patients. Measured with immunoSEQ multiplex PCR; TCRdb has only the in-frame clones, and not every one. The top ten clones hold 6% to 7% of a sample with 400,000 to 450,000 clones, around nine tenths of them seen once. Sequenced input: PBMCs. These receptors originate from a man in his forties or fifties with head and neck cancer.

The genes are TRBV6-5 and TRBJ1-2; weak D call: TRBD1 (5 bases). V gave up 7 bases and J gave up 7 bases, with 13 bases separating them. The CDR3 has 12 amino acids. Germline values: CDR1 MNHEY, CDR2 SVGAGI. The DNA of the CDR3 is TGTGCCAGCAAAGACAGTAAGGCTGGCTACACCTTC. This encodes CASKDSKAGYTF.

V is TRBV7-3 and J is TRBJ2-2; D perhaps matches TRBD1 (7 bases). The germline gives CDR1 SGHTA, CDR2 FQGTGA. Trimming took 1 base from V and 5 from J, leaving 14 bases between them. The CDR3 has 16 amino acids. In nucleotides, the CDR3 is TGTGCCAGCAGCTTAAATGGGCAGGGGGGAACCGGGGAGCTGTTTTTT. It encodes CASSLNGQGGTGELFF.

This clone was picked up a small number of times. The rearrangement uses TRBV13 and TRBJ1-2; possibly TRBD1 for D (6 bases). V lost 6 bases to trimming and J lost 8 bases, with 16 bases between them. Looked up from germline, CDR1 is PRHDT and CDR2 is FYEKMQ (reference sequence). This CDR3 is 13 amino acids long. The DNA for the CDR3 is TGTGCCAGCAGTTACACAGGGTACGAGGGCTACACCTTC. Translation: CASSYTGYEGYTF. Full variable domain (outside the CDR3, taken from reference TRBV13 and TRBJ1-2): AAGVIQSPRHLIKEKRETATLKCYPIPRHDTVYWYQQGPGQDPQFLISFYEKMQSDKGSIPDRFSAQQFSDYHSELNMSSLELGDSALYFCASSYTGYEGYTFGSGTRLTVV.

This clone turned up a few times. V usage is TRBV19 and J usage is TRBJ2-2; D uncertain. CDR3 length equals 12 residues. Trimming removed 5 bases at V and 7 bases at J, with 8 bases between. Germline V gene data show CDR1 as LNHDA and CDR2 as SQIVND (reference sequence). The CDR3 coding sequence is TGTGCCAGTAGTGAGCTGGACGGGGAGCTGTTTTTT. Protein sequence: CASSELDGELFF.

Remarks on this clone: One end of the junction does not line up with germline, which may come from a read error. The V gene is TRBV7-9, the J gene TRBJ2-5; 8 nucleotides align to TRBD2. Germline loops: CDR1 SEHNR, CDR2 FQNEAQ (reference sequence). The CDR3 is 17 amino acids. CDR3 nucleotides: TGTGCCAGCTCCCAAGCGGCGGGGGGCATTACTCAAGGGACCCAGTACTTC. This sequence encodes CASSQAAGGITQGTQYF.

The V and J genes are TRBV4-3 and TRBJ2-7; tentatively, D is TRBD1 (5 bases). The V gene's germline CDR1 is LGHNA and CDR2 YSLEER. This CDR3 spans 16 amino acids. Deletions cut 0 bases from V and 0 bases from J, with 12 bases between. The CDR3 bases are TGCGCCAGCAGCCAAGATTGGGGCAGCAGCTCCTACGAGCAGTACTTC. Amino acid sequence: CASSQDWGSSSYEQYF.

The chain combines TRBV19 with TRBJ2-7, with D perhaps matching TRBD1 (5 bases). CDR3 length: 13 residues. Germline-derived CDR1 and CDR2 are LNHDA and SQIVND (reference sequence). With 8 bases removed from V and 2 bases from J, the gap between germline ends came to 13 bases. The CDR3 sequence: CASGASRAYEQYF. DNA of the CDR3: TGTGCCAGTGGGGCCAGTCGGGCCTACGAGCAGTACTTC.

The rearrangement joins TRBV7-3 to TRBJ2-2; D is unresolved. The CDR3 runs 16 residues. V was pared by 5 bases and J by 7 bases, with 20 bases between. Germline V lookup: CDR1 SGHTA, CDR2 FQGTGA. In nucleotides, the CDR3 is TGTGCCAGCAGCCCGATAGGGCAGCCGTTCTTCGGGGAGCTGTTTTTT. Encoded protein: CASSPIGQPFFGELFF.